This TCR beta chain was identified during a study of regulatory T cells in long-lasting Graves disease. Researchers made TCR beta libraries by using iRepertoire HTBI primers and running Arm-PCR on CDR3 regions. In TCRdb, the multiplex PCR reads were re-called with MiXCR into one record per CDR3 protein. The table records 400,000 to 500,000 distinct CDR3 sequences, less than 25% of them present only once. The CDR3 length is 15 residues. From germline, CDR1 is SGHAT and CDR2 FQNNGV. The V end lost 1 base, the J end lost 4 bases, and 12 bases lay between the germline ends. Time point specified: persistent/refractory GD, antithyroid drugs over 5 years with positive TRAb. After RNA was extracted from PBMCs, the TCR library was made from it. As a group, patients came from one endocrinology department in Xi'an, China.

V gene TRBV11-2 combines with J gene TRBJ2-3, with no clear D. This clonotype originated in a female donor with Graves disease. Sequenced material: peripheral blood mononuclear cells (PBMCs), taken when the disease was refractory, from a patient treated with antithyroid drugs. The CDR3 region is CASSLVTRSSDTQYF. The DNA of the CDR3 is TGTGCCAGCAGCTTAGTAACAAGAAGCTCAGATACGCAGTATTTT.